The TCR beta chain described here comes from a study of CD8 T cells in Susac syndrome. V was clipped by 5 bases and J by 3 bases, with 14 bases between them. The CDR3 is 15 residues long. Germline values: CDR1 MNHEY, CDR2 SVGAGI. In blood CD8+ and CD4+ T cells, TCR beta underwent sequencing. Negative isolation yielded the CD8+ and CD4+ T cells, while FACS enriched the TEMRA cells. This clonotype appeared a few times. Reverse transcription of roughly 0.5 to 1 ug RNA used random hexamers. TCRdb redid the calling of the immunoSEQ multiplex PCR reads with MiXCR, one entry per CDR3 protein. The sample lists approximately 280,000 distinct CDR3 sequences, 70% to 90% occurring once.

This receptor was identified in a human donor with multiple sclerosis. The chain joins TRBV6-5 to TRBJ2-4, with D perhaps matching TRBD1 or TRBD2 (5 bases each). Sample: CD8+ T cells from PBMCs. CDR3 protein: CASSTGTHIKNIQYF. The DNA of the CDR3 is TGTGCCAGCAGTACCGGGACCCACATCAAAAACATTCAGTACTTC.